This record concerns one T cell receptor (beta chain) sequence. Antigen unknown. The data derive from a study of CD8+ T cells in alopecia areata. Study-wide points: Unlike in mice, where it was clearer, TCR sharing across patients was less clear, possibly HLA-related. There were also resident alphabeta T cells of normal skin sequenced in scalp samples. Affected lesional scalp, above all in alopecia totalis/universalis, was more clonal than normal scalp.

Extracted RNA was reverse transcribed into cDNA, the sequencing template. Measured with immunoSEQ multiplex PCR; TCRdb has only the in-frame clones, and not every one. The repertoire holds 140,000 to 150,000 clones, with roughly 58% as singletons. The V end was cut by 1 base, the J end by 1 base, with 8 bases between. In germline, CDR1 is MNHNS, CDR2 SASEGT. The CDR3 is 15 residues long. The chain has TRBV6-1 and TRBJ2-1; no reliable D call. Sequencing was carried out using CD8+ T cells sorted from blood. The receptor was isolated from a human donor in good health. Here the CDR3 DNA reads TGTGCCAGCAGTGAAGGGGCGGCATCCTACAATGAGCAGTTCTTC. Translated: CASSEGAASYNEQFF.